This T cell receptor (beta chain) was profiled in a study of OX40 agonist ivuxolimab in advanced cancers. Study outcomes and limitations: CD4+ and CD8+ blood T cells expanded clonally by week 6 at 0.1 to 3.0 mg/kg. Among the nonresponders, some also had low normalized T-cell clonal expansion. On average, CD8+ T cells had more expanded clones than CD4+.

Only in-frame clones appear in the TCRdb table, and some are missing; sequencing was by immunoSEQ multiplex PCR. Of 100,000 or so clones in the sample, approximately 90% were seen once. Exclusion applied to patients with autoimmune disease history or systemic immunosuppression. This CDR3 region has 16 residues. V shed 5 bases and J 3 bases; nucleotides not matched to a gene: 9. Germline CDR1 and CDR2: ENHRY and SYGVKD. With respect to this clone: Its cognate antigen is unknown.

Sequenced material: CD4+ or CD8+ T cells sorted from blood, taken in a trial of the OX40 agonist ivuxolimab. This TCR derives from an adult with an advanced solid tumor such as melanoma, head and neck, liver or kidney cancer. V usage is TRBV10-3 and J usage is TRBJ1-5; 8 nucleotides match TRBD1. CDR3 residues: CAISQARTGNNQPQHF. DNA of the CDR3: TGTGCCATCAGTCAGGCAAGGACAGGGAACAATCAGCCCCAGCATTTT.